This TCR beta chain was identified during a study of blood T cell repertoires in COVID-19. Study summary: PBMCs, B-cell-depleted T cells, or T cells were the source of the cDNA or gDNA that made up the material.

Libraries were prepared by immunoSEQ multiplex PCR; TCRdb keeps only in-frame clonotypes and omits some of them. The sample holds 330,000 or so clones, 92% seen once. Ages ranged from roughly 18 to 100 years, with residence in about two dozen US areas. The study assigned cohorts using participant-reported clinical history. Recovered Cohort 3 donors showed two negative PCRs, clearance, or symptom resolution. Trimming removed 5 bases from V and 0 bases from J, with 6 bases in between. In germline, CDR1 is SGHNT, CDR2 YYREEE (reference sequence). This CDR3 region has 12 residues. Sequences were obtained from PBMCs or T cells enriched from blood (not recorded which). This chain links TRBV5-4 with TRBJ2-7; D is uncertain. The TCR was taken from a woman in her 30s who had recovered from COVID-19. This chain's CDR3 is CASSYSSYEQYF. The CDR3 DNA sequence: TGTGCCAGCAGTTACAGCTCCTACGAGCAGTACTTC. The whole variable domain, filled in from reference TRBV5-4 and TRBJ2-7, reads ETGVTQSPTHLIKTRGQQVTLRCSSQSGHNTVSWYQQALGQGPQFIFQYYREEENGRGNFPPRFSGLQFPNYSSELNVNALELDDSALYLCASSYSSYEQYFGPGTRLTVT.